This T cell receptor (beta chain) was found in a study of vaccination and CD4 T cells after COVID-19. Points from the study as a whole: Nearly all convalescent vaccine-specific clones, 304 of 307, recognized only SARS-CoV-2 spike.

The treatment was: approximately nine-day PBMC culture with coronavirus spike peptide pools or control peptides (ViraFEST assay). Harvesting of the unexposed donor's CD4+ T cells predated the COVID-19 pandemic (2011-2018). The CDR3 contains 15 residues. The V gene's germline CDR1 is MNHEY and CDR2 SMNVEV (reference sequence). V was cut by 5 bases and J by 4 bases, with 18 bases left in between. The Oncomine TCR Beta short-read assay was applied to DNA of cultured CD4+ T cells. Each CDR3 protein is one row after TCRdb ran MiXCR on the PCR reads. Seen here are around 7,000 distinct CDR3 sequences, under 65% observed once, and the top ten hold around 45%. This clonotype was observed a few times. Its specificity is unknown.

The genes are TRBV27 and TRBJ2-7, with D perhaps TRBD2 (7 bases). The TCR comes from a human donor in good health. Sample: CD4+ T cells from blood, cultured in vitro. The CDR3 sequence: CASSPRGGGAYEQYF. In DNA form, the CDR3 reads TGTGCCAGCAGTCCCCGTGGGGGGGGCGCGTACGAGCAGTACTTC.